What follows are 24 T cell receptor beta chains derived from one specimen sequenced in a study of OX40 agonist ivuxolimab in advanced cancers. Only in-frame clones appear in the TCRdb table, and some are missing; sequencing was by immunoSEQ multiplex PCR. There are over 75,000 clones in the sample; 85% to 95% occur only once, and about 2.6% lies in the top ten. The material was CD4+ or CD8+ T cells sorted from blood, obtained in a trial of the OX40 agonist ivuxolimab. The source is an adult with an advanced solid tumor such as melanoma, head and neck, liver or kidney cancer.

This sequence joins TRBV7-8 and TRBJ2-7, with 8 nucleotides matching TRBD1. The V gene end was trimmed by 5 bases and the J gene end by 0 bases; junction bases not matched to a gene: 21. Germline loops: CDR1 SGHVS, CDR2 FQNEAQ. The CDR3 runs to 20 residues. CDR3 sequence: CASSPRASGQDRLSSYEQYF. CDR3 DNA: TGTGCCAGCAGCCCAAGAGCATCGGGACAGGATAGACTGAGCTCCTACGAGCAGTACTTC.

This chain uses TRBV6-1 with TRBJ2-1; D is perhaps TRBD2 (6 bases). The CDR3 has 15 amino acids. The germline CDR1 and CDR2 sequences are MNHNS and SASEGT. Deletions cut 8 bases from V and 4 bases from J, with 18 bases between. CDR3 in amino acids: CASPLAHDDYNEQFF. The CDR3, as DNA: TGTGCCAGCCCTCTAGCGCATGACGATTACAATGAGCAGTTCTTC.

V usage is TRBV4-1 and J usage is TRBJ1-2; tentatively, D is TRBD1 (5 bases). The germline CDR1 and CDR2 sequences are MGHRA and YSYEKL. V lost 4 bases and J 3 bases, leaving 18 bases between the germline ends. The CDR3 loop spans 16 amino acids. The CDR3 DNA follows: TGCGCCAGCAGCCCAAGACAGCAGGGAGTGGACTATGGCTACACCTTC. This gives the protein CASSPRQQGVDYGYTF.

Worth noting for this clone: Different DNA sequences within this sample yield the same CDR3. The V and J genes are TRBV27 and TRBJ2-3; D uncertain. V was shortened by 3 bases and J by 6 bases, with 4 bases between the two germline ends. This CDR3 spans 11 amino acids. CDR1 and CDR2 from the germline V gene are MNHEY and SMNVEV (reference sequence). Written as DNA, the CDR3 is TGTGCCAGCAGTTTGGGTGATACGCAGTATTTT. Translated, it gives CASSLGDTQYF.

V usage is TRBV6-5 and J usage is TRBJ2-7, with 8 positions matching TRBD1. This CDR3 is 12 amino acids long. Germline CDR1 reads MNHEY; CDR2 reads SVGAGI. V shed 6 bases and J 11 bases; nucleotides not matched to a gene: 9. The CDR3 spells CASRDRGATEYF. CDR3 sequence (DNA): TGTGCCAGCAGAGACAGGGGAGCCACGGAGTACTTC.

This sequence joins TRBV30 and TRBJ2-7; D gene ambiguous. V was pared by 3 bases and J by 3 bases, with 12 bases between. Per germline, CDR1 GTSNPN and CDR2 SVGIG (reference sequence). The CDR3 sequence is 13 residues long. The CDR3 bases are TGTGCCTGGAGACCCTCCCCGGGCTACGAGCAGTACTTC. This translates into CAWRPSPGYEQYF.

V usage is TRBV4-2 and J usage is TRBJ2-1; 9 bases agree with TRBD2. This CDR3 has 16 amino acids. Germline CDR1 reads LGHNA; CDR2 reads YNFKEQ. V lost 1 base and J lost 8; bases outside the gene matches: 9. The CDR3, as DNA: TGTGCCAGCAGCCAAGTAGCGGGAGTTATAGGGGATGAGCAGTTCTTC. It is translated as CASSQVAGVIGDEQFF.

CDR3 coding DNA: TGTGCCTCTGGGGGAACTGAAGCTTTCTTT. Its translation: CASGGTEAFF. The chain carries TRBV6-5 and TRBJ1-1, with D perhaps matching TRBD1 (5 bases). The CDR3 sequence is 10 residues long. In germline, CDR1 is MNHEY, CDR2 SVGAGI. V lost 11 bases and J 5 bases, leaving 9 bases between the germline ends.

Only one count was recorded for this clone. The V call is TRBV9, the J call TRBJ2-1, with D maybe TRBD1 (6 bases). Germline V gene data show CDR1 as SGDLS and CDR2 as YYNGEE. The V and J ends lost 0 bases and 3 bases respectively, with 19 bases between them. This CDR3 is built from 18 residues. CDR3 coding DNA: TGTGCCAGCAGCGTAGATATGGGGGATCGAGGGGGCTACAATGAGCAGTTCTTC. This translates into CASSVDMGDRGGYNEQFF.

The chain couples TRBV7-9 to TRBJ1-1; no firm D call. Germline CDR1 and CDR2: SEHNR and FQNEAQ (reference sequence). Between the trimmed V and J ends, which lost 1 base and 0 bases, there was a span of 12 bases. The CDR3 is 16 amino acids. In DNA form, the CDR3 reads TGTGCCAGCAGCTTAGTGGGGAGACACCTGAACACTGAAGCTTTCTTT. It codes for CASSLVGRHLNTEAFF. Drawing the rest from reference TRBV7-9 and TRBJ1-1, the complete variable domain is DTGVSQNPRHKITKRGQNVTFRCDPISEHNRLYWYRQTLGQGPEFLTYFQNEAQLEKSRLLSDRFSAERPKGSFSTLEIQRTEQGDSAMYLCASSLVGRHLNTEAFFGQGTRLTVV.

This chain links TRBV28 with TRBJ2-4; D is undetermined. V was shortened by 2 bases and J by 5 bases, with 7 bases between the two germline ends. Germline V gene data show CDR1 as MDHEN and CDR2 as SYDVKM. There are 13 residues in the CDR3. The CDR3: CASSLDIQNIQYF. The CDR3 nucleotides read TGTGCCAGCAGTTTAGATATACAAAACATTCAGTACTTC.

The chain recombines TRBV27 with TRBJ2-7, with unresolved D. Germline V gene data show CDR1 as MNHEY and CDR2 as SMNVEV (reference sequence). The CDR3 covers 14 residues. Trimming took 0 bases from V and 1 from J, leaving 7 bases between them. Written as DNA, the CDR3 is TGTGCCAGCAGTTTATCGGGCTCATCCTACGAGCAGTACTTC. Amino acid sequence: CASSLSGSSYEQYF.

The rearrangement joins TRBV11-2 to TRBJ2-5; no clear D gene. Looked up from germline, CDR1 is SGHAT and CDR2 is FQNNGV. This CDR3 comprises 13 residues. V was clipped by 0 bases and J by 4 bases, with 6 bases between them. The CDR3 is CASSLEVAETQYF. The CDR3 DNA reads as TGTGCCAGCAGCTTAGAAGTTGCAGAGACCCAGTACTTC. The full variable domain, rest sourced from reference TRBV11-2 and TRBJ2-5, is EAGVAQSPRYKIIEKRQSVAFWCNPISGHATLYWYQQILGQGPKLLIQFQNNGVVDDSQLPKDRFSAERLKGVDSTLKIQPAKLEDSAVYLCASSLEVAETQYFGPGTRLLVL.

V gene TRBV18 combines with J gene TRBJ1-5; D perhaps matches TRBD1 (6 bases). With 0 bases removed from V and 0 bases from J, the gap between germline ends came to 12 bases. The germline V gene has CDR1 KGHSH and CDR2 LQKENI. The CDR3 contains 17 residues. CDR3 sequence: CASSPPDRLYSNQPQHF. The CDR3 region has the DNA TGTGCCAGCTCACCACCGGACAGACTTTATAGCAATCAGCCCCAGCATTTT. Complete variable domain (other parts from reference TRBV18 and TRBJ1-5): NAGVMQNPRHLVRRRGQEARLRCSPMKGHSHVYWYRQLPEEGLKFMVYLQKENIIDESGMPKERFSAEFPKEGPSILRIQQVVRGDSAAYFCASSPPDRLYSNQPQHFGDGTRLSIL.

The rearrangement uses TRBV6-5 and TRBJ2-7; TRBD2 agrees at 7 bases. Looked up from germline, CDR1 is MNHEY and CDR2 is SVGAGI. The junction had 8 bases not matched to a gene; V was cut back by 1 base and J by 5 bases. CDR3 length equals 15 residues. The CDR3 DNA sequence: TGTGCCAGCAGTTACTACGCGGGAGAGGGCCACGAGCAGTACTTC. Encoded protein: CASSYYAGEGHEQYF.

The chain joins TRBV7-9 to TRBJ2-1; D uncertain. Between the trimmed V and J ends, which lost 1 base and 3 bases, there was a span of 1 base. This CDR3 region has 12 residues. Germline V lookup: CDR1 SEHNR, CDR2 FQNEAQ (reference sequence). CDR3 in amino acids: CASSLGYNEQFF. CDR3 bases: TGTGCCAGCAGCTTAGGCTACAATGAGCAGTTCTTC. Full variable domain (rest looked up from reference TRBV7-9 and TRBJ2-1): DTGVSQNPRHKITKRGQNVTFRCDPISEHNRLYWYRQTLGQGPEFLTYFQNEAQLEKSRLLSDRFSAERPKGSFSTLEIQRTEQGDSAMYLCASSLGYNEQFFGPGTRLTVL.

V usage is TRBV2 and J usage is TRBJ2-3; D possibly corresponds to TRBD2 (6 bases). Trimming stripped 7 bases from V and 1 base from J, with 12 bases between. Germline lookup yields CDR1 SNHLY and CDR2 FYNNEI. The CDR3 has 14 amino acids. In DNA, the CDR3 is TGTGCCAGCATCGCTAGCGATGGCACAGATACGCAGTATTTT. Amino acid sequence: CASIASDGTDTQYF. The full variable domain, with the rest looked up from reference TRBV2 and TRBJ2-3, is EPEVTQTPSHQVTQMGQEVILRCVPISNHLYFYWYRQILGQKVEFLVSFYNNEISEKSEIFDDQFSVERPDGSNFTLKIRSTKLEDSAMYFCASIASDGTDTQYFGPGTRLTVL.

DNA of the CDR3: TGCGCCAGCAGCTTGGCCCCGGTCTACGAGCAGTACTTC. Amino acids: CASSLAPVYEQYF. The chain joins TRBV5-1 to TRBJ2-7; D is uncertain. V was trimmed by 0 bases and J by 3 bases, leaving 7 bases between them. Germline CDR1 and CDR2: SGHRS and YFSETQ. This CDR3 is 13 amino acids long.

The V and J genes are TRBV13 and TRBJ1-2; 9 bases agree with TRBD1. The ends lost 2 bases at V and 3 bases at J; junction bases unmatched: 10. Looked up from germline, CDR1 is PRHDT and CDR2 is FYEKMQ (reference sequence). The CDR3 is 17 amino acids. The CDR3 coding sequence is TGTGCCAGCAGCTTACCCTGGGACAGGGAGGAAGACTATGGCTACACCTTC. Protein: CASSLPWDREEDYGYTF.

V and J are TRBV19 and TRBJ1-5; D is unresolved. This CDR3 is 13 amino acids long. Germline loops: CDR1 LNHDA, CDR2 SQIVND (reference sequence). Trimming shortened V by 0 bases and J by 6 bases, and 6 bases separated the two germline ends. This chain's CDR3 is CASSIEGIQPQHF. The CDR3 coding sequence is TGTGCCAGTAGTATAGAAGGCATTCAGCCCCAGCATTTT.

The V gene is TRBV4-1, the J gene TRBJ2-7, with 8 bases lining up with TRBD2. Germline CDR1 is MGHRA and CDR2 is YSYEKL. Germline trimming cut 0 bases from V and 0 bases from J; bases unmatched to any gene: 1. This CDR3 comprises 15 residues. CDR3 amino acids: CASSQERGDSYEQYF. The CDR3 DNA sequence: TGCGCCAGCAGCCAAGAGCGGGGGGACTCCTACGAGCAGTACTTC.

V gene TRBV28 combines with J gene TRBJ1-1; D not certain. This CDR3 contains 10 residues. Looked up from germline, CDR1 is MDHEN and CDR2 is SYDVKM. V was clipped by 8 bases and J by 6 bases, with 7 bases between them. The CDR3 loop is CASRKSEAFF. CDR3 bases: TGTGCCAGCCGGAAATCTGAAGCTTTCTTT.

The CDR3 protein is CASSPSPGPNYGYTF. In DNA, the CDR3 is TGTGCCAGCAGCCCTTCCCCGGGGCCGAACTATGGCTACACCTTC. This chain uses TRBV9 with TRBJ1-2; weak D call: TRBD1 (5 bases). The CDR3 has 15 residues. Looked up from germline, CDR1 is SGDLS and CDR2 is YYNGEE. V gave up 4 bases and J gave up 2 bases, with 15 bases separating them.

The rearrangement joins TRBV29-1 to TRBJ2-1; D gene unclear. V was clipped by 4 bases and J by 2 bases, with 3 bases between them. The CDR3 is 11 amino acids. Germline CDR1 SQVTM, CDR2 ANQGSEA. CDR3 nucleotides: TGCAGCGTTGTTGCCTACAATGAGCAGTTCTTC. Translating gives CSVVAYNEQFF.